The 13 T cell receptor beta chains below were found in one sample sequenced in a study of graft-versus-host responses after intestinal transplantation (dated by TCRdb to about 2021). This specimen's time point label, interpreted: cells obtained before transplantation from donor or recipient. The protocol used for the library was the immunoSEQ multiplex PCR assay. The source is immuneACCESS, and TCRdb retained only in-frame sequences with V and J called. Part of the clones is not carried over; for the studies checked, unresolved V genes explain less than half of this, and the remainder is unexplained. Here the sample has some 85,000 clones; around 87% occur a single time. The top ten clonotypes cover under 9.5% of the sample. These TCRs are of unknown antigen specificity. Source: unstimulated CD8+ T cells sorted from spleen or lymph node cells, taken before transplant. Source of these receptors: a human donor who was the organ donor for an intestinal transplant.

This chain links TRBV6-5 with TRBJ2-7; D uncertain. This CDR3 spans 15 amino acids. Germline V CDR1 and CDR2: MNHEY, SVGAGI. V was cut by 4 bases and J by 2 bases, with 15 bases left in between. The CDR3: CASSFRVNQAYEQYF. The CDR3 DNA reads TGTGCCAGCAGTTTCCGGGTCAATCAGGCCTACGAGCAGTACTTC.

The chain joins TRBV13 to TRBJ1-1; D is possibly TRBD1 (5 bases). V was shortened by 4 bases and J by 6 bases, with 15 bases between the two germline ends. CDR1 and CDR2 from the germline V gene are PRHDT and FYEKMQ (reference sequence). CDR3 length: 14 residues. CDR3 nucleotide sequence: TGTGCCAGCAGCTACCGGGGCGGCGACCCTGAAGCTTTCTTT. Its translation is CASSYRGGDPEAFF.

In DNA form, the CDR3 reads TGTGCCAGCAGCCATTCCCGGGGGGCCTACAATGAGCAGTTCTTC. Protein product: CASSHSRGAYNEQFF. V is TRBV14 and J is TRBJ2-1; TRBD2 matches at 7 bases. Per germline, CDR1 SGHDN and CDR2 FVKESK. V lost 3 bases, J lost 2 bases, and 4 bases stayed unmatched. CDR3 length: 15 residues. Supplemented by reference TRBV14 and TRBJ2-1, the full variable domain reads EAGVTQFPSHSVIEKGQTVTLRCDPISGHDNLYWYRRVMGKEIKFLLHFVKESKQDESGMPNNRFLAERTGGTYSTLKVQPAELEDSGVYFCASSHSRGAYNEQFFGPGTRLTVL.

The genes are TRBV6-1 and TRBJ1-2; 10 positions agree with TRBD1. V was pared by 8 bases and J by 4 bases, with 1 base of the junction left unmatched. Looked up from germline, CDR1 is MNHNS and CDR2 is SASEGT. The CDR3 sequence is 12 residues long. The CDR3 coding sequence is TGTGCCAGCGGGGACAGGGGCTATGGCTACACCTTC. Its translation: CASGDRGYGYTF.

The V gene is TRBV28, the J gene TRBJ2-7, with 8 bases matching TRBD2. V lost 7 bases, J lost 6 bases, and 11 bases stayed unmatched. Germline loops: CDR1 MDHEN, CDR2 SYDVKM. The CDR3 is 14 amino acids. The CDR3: CASNEGGGPIEQYF. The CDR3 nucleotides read TGTGCCAGCAATGAAGGCGGGGGGCCAATCGAGCAGTACTTC.

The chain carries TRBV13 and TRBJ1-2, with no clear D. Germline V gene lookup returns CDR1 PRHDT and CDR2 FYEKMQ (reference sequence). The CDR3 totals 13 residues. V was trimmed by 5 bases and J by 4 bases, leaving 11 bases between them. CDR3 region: CASSPPMAYGYTF. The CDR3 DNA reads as TGTGCCAGCAGCCCCCCGATGGCCTATGGCTACACCTTC.

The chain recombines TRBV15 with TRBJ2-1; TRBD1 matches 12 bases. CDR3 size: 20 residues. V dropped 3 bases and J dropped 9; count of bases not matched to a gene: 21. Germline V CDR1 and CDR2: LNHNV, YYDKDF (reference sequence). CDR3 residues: CATSSTGTGGVDILFGEQFF. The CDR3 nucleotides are TGTGCCACCAGCAGCACCGGGACAGGGGGCGTGGACATCCTGTTCGGTGAGCAGTTCTTC. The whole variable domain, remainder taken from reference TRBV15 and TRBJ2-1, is DAMVIQNPRYQVTQFGKPVTLSCSQTLNHNVMYWYQQKSSQAPKLLFHYYDKDFNNEADTPDNFQSRRPNTSFCFLDIRSPGLGDTAMYLCATSSTGTGGVDILFGEQFFGPGTRLTVL.

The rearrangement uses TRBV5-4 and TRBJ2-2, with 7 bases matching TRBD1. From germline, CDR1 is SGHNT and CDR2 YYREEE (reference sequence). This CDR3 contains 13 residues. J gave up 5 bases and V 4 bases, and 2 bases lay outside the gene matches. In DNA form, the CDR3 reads TGTGCCAGCAGCCTGACAGGGACCGGGGAGCTGTTTTTT. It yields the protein CASSLTGTGELFF.

This CDR3 reads CASSVGTAPDTQYF. The CDR3 DNA is TGTGCCAGCAGCGTCGGGACTGCTCCAGATACGCAGTATTTT. This chain links TRBV9 with TRBJ2-3, with D tentatively TRBD2 (6 bases). Germline assignment: CDR1 SGDLS and CDR2 YYNGEE. V dropped 2 bases and J dropped 4 bases, with 11 bases sitting between them. The CDR3 extends over 14 amino acids.

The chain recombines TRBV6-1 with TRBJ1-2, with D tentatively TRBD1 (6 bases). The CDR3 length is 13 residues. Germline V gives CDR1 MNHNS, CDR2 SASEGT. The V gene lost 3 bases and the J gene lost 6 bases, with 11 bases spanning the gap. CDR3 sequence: CASSEGAWDGYTF. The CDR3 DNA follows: TGTGCCAGCAGTGAGGGGGCGTGGGATGGCTACACCTTC.

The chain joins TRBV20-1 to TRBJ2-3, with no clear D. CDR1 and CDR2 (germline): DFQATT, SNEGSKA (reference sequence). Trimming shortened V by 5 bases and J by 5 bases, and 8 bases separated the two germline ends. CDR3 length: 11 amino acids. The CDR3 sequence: CSAPVEDTQYF. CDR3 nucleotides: TGCAGTGCTCCGGTTGAAGATACGCAGTATTTT.

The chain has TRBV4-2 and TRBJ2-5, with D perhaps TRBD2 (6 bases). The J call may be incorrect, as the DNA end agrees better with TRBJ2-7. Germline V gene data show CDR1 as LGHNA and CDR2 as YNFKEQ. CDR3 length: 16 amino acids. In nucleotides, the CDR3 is TGTGCCAGCAGCCAAGAATGGGTGGGCGGGGAATACGAGCAGTACTTC. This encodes CASSQEWVGGEYEQYF.

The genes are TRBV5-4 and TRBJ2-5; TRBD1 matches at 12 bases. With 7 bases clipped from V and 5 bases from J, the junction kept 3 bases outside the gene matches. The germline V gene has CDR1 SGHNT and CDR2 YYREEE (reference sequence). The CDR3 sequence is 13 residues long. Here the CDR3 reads CASGTGGLETQYF. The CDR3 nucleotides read TGTGCCAGCGGGACAGGGGGCTTGGAGACCCAGTACTTC.